The present T cell receptor (beta chain) was sequenced within a study of T cells after yellow fever vaccination. Study background: Low-cell-number fractions were prepared with SMART-Seq v4 Ultra Low Input. Findings and limits, study-wide: Re-detected after boosting: most primary clones, about 96% of CD4 and under 90% of CD8.

Template switching by 5'RACE produced TCR cDNA, adding a universal primer site and UMIs. MiXCR was run by TCRdb on the 5' RACE reads, yielding one entry per CDR3 protein. The sample holds 200,000 to 300,000 distinct CDR3 sequences, around 6.7% seen once. This clonotype was detected many times. As yet, its antigen is unknown. The germline CDR1 and CDR2 sequences are DFQATT and SNEGSKA (reference sequence). The CDR3 sequence is 15 residues long. V dropped 1 base and J dropped 6; count of bases not matched to a gene: 8. The sequences come from CD4+ T cells sorted from PBMCs, collected on the day of the yellow fever booster vaccination. The sequence was collected from a young man who received the YFV17D yellow fever vaccine. V is TRBV20-1 and J is TRBJ2-3; 9 bases agree with TRBD2. In nucleotides, the CDR3 is TGCAGTGCTAGAGTCATGCGGGAGGGCCTTGATACGCAGTATTTT. It encodes CSARVMREGLDTQYF.